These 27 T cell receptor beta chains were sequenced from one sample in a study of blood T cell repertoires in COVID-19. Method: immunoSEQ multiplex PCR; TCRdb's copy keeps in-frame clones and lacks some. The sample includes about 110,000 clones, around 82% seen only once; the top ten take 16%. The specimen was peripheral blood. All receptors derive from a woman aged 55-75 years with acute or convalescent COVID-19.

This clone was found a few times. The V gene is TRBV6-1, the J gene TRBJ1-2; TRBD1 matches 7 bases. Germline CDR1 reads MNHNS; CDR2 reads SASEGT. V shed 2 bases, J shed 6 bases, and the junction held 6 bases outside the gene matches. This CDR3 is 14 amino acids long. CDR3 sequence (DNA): TGTGCCAGCAGTGAACTGTTAGGGGGCAATGGCTACACCTTC. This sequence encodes CASSELLGGNGYTF.

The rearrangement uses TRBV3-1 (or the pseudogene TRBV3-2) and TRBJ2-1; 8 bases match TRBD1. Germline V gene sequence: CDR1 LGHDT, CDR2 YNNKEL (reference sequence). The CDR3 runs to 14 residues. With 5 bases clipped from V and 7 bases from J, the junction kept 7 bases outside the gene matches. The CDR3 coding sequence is TGTGCCAGCAGCGACAGGGGACTTACGAATGAGCAGTTCTTC. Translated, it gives CASSDRGLTNEQFF.

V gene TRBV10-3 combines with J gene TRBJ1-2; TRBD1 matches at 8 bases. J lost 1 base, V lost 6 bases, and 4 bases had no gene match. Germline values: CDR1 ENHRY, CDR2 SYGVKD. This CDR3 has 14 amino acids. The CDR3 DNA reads TGTGCCATCAGAGGGACAGGCCGTAACTATGGCTACACCTTC. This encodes CAIRGTGRNYGYTF.

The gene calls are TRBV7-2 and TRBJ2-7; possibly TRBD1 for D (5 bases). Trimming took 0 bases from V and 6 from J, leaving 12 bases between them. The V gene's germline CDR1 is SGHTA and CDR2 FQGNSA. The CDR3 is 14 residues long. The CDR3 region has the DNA TGTGCCAGCAGCTTAGCGGGGCGTTTTAGCGAGCAGTACTTC. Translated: CASSLAGRFSEQYF.

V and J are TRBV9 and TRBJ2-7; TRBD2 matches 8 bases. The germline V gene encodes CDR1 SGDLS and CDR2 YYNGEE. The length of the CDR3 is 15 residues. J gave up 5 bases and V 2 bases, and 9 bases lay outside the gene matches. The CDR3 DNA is TGTGCCAGCAGCGTGGACGGGGGGGCCCAGAACGAGCAGTACTTC. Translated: CASSVDGGAQNEQYF.

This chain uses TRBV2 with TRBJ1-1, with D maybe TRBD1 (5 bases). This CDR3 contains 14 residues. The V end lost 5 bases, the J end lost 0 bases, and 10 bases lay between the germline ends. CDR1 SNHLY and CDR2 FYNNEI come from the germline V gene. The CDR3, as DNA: TGTGCCAGCAGTATAGTCAGGGTGAACACTGAAGCTTTCTTT. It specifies CASSIVRVNTEAFF.

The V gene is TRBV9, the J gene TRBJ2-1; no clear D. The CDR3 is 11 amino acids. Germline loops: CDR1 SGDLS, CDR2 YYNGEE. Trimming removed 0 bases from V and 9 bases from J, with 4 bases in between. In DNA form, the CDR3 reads TGTGCCAGCAGCGTAGGAGCTGAGCAGTTCTTC. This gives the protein CASSVGAEQFF.

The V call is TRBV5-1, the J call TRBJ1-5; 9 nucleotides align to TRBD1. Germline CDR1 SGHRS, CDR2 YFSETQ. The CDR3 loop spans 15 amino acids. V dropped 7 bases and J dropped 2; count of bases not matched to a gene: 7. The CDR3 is CASGPRDRGNQPQHF. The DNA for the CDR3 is TGCGCCAGCGGACCTCGGGACAGGGGCAATCAGCCCCAGCATTTT.

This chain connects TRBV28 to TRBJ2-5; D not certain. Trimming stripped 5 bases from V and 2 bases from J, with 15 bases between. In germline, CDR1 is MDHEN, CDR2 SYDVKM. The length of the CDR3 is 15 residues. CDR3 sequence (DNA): TGTGCCAGCAGTCCAGCCCAGGTTGGGCAAGAGACCCAGTACTTC. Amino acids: CASSPAQVGQETQYF.

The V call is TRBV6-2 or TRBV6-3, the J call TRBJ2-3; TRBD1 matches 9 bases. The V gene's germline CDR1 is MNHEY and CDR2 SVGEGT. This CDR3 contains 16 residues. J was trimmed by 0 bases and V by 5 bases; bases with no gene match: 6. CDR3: CASSGDRAPSTDTQYF. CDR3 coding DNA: TGTGCCAGCAGTGGGGACAGGGCCCCGAGCACAGATACGCAGTATTTT.

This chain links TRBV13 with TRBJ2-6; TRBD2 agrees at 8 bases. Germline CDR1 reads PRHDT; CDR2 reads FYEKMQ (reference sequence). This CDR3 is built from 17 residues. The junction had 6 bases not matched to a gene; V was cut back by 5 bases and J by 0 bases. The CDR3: CASSSKRGSSGANVLTF. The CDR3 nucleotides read TGTGCCAGCAGCAGTAAGCGGGGGAGCTCTGGGGCCAACGTCCTGACTTTC.

This CDR3 is CASSLYGGAYQETQYF. CDR3 DNA: TGTGCCAGCAGCTTGTATGGGGGCGCCTACCAAGAGACCCAGTACTTC. V usage is TRBV5-4 and J usage is TRBJ2-5; possible D gene TRBD1, 6 bases. Germline-derived CDR1 and CDR2 are SGHNT and YYREEE (reference sequence). V was pared by 1 base and J by 0 bases, with 13 bases between. The CDR3 length is 16 residues.

This CDR3 is CASSLEVSGRGYTF. CDR3 bases: TGTGCCAGCAGCTTAGAGGTTTCAGGGAGGGGCTACACCTTC. This sequence joins TRBV7-9 and TRBJ1-2; D possibly corresponds to TRBD1 (5 bases). Germline loops: CDR1 SEHNR, CDR2 FQNEAQ (reference sequence). V gave up 1 base and J gave up 8 bases, with 14 bases separating them. The CDR3 is 14 residues long.

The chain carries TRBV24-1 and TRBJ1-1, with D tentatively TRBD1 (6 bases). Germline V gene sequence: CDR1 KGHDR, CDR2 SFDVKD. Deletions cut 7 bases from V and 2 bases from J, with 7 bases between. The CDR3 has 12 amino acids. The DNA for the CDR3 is TGTGCCACCAGGGACAGTAACACTGAAGCTTTCTTT. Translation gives CATRDSNTEAFF.

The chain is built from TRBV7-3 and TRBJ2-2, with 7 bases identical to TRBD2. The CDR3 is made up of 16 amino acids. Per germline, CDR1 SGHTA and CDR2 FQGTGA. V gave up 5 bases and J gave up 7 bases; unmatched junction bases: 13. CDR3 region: CASSPTPGGGIGELFF. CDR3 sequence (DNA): TGTGCCAGCAGCCCGACCCCCGGGGGAGGGATCGGGGAGCTGTTTTTT.

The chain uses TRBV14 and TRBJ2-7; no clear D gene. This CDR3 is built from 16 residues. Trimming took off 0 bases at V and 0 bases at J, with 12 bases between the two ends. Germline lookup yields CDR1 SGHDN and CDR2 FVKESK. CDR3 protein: CASSQDRTPGSYEQYF. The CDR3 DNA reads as TGTGCCAGCAGCCAAGATCGAACGCCCGGCTCCTACGAGCAGTACTTC.

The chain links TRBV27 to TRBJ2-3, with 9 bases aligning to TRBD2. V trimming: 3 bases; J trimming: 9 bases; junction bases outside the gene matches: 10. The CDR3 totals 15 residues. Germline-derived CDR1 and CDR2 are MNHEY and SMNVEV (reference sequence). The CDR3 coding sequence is TGTGCCAGCAGTTTGGCTGGGACTAGCAGGGGAACGCAGTATTTT. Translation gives CASSLAGTSRGTQYF.

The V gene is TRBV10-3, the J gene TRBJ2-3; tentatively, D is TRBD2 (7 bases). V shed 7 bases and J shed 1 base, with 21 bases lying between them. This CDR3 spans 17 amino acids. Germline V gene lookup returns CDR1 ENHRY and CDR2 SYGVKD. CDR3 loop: CAINPTRGGEGTDTQYF. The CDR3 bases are TGTGCCATCAACCCGACAAGGGGGGGGGAGGGCACAGATACGCAGTATTTT.

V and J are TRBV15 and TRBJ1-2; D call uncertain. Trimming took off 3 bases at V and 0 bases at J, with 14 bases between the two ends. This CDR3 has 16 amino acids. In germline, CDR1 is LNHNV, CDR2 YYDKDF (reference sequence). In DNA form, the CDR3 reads TGTGCCACCAGCAGGGGCCCCGTACAGTCTAACTATGGCTACACCTTC. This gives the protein CATSRGPVQSNYGYTF.

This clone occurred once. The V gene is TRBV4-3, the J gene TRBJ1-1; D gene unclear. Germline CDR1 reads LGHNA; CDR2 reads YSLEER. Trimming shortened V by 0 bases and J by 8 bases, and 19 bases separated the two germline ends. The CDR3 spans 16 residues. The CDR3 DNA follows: TGCGCCAGCAGCCAAGATCAAACGGCGGGCTGGGGAGAAGCTTTCTTT. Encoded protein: CASSQDQTAGWGEAFF.

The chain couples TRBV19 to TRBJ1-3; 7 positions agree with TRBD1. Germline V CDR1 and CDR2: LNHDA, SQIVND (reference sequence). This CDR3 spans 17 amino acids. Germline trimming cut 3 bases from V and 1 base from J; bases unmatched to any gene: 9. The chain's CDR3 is CASSIRTGLGSGNTIYF. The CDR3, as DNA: TGTGCCAGTAGTATTCGGACAGGTCTCGGATCTGGAAACACCATATATTTT.

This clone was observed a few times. CDR3 in amino acids: CASLLGTAGTEAFF. DNA of the CDR3: TGTGCCAGTCTATTGGGAACGGCGGGGACTGAAGCTTTCTTT. The rearrangement joins TRBV18 to TRBJ1-1; no clear D gene. This CDR3 has 14 amino acids. Germline CDR1 and CDR2: KGHSH and LQKENI. The V end was cut by 9 bases, the J end by 5 bases, with 19 bases between.

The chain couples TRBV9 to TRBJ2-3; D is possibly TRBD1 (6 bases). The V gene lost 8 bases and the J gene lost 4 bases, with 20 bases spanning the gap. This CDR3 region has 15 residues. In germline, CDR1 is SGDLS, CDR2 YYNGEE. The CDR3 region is CASSYLGAGADTQYF. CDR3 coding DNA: TGTGCCAGTTCTTATTTGGGGGCCGGGGCAGATACGCAGTATTTT. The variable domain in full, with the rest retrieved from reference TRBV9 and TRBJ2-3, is DSGVTQTPKHLITATGQRVTLRCSPRSGDLSVYWYQQSLDQGLQFLIQYYNGEERAKGNILERFSAQQFPDLHSELNLSSLELGDSALYFCASSYLGAGADTQYFGPGTRLTVL.

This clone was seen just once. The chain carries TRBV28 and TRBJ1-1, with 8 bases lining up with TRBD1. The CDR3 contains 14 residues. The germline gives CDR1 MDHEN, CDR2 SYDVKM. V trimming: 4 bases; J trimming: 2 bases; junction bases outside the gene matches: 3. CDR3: CASSSRGPNTEAFF. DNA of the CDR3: TGTGCCAGCAGTTCCAGGGGGCCTAACACTGAAGCTTTCTTT.

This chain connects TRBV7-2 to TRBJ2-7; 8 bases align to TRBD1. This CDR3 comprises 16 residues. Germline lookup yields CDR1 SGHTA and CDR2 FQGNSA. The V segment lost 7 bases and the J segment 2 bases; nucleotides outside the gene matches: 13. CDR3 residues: CASTPGPGQGPYEQYF. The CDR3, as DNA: TGTGCCAGCACCCCGGGCCCCGGACAGGGACCCTACGAGCAGTACTTC.

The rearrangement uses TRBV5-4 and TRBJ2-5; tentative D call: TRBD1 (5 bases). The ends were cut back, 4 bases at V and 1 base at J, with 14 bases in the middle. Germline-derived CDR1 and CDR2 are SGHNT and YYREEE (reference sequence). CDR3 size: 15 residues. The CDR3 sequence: CASSMIPGIQETQYF. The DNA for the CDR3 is TGTGCCAGCAGCATGATCCCAGGGATCCAAGAGACCCAGTACTTC.

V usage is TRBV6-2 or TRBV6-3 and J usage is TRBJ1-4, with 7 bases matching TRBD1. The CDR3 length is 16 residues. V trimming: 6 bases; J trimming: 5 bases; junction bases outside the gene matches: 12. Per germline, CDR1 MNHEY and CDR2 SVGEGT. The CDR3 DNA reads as TGTGCCAGCAGCCTAAGGGGGCCGGGACTCAATGAAAAACTGTTTTTT. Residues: CASSLRGPGLNEKLFF.